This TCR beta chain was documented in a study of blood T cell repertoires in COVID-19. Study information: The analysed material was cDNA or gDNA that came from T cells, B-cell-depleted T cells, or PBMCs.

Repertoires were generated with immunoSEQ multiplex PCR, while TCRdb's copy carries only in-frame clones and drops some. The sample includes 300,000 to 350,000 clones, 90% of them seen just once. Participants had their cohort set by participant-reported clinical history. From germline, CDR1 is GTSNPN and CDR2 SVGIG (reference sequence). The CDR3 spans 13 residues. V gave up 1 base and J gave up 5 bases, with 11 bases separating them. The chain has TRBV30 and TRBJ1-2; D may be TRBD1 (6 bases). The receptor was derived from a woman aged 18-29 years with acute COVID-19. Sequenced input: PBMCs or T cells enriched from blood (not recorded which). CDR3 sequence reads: CAWSDEGEYGYTF. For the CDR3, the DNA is TGTGCCTGGAGTGATGAGGGGGAATATGGCTACACCTTC.